What follows are 2 T cell receptor beta chains derived from one specimen sequenced in a study of CD8+ T cells in alopecia areata listed by TCRdb under 2018. The time point tag for this specimen amounts to: around 26 weeks on oral tofacitinib. The treatment or condition label, as the study defines it: oral pan-JAK inhibitor, 5-10 mg twice daily. The library was built by means of the immunoSEQ multiplex PCR assay. RNA was extracted from all samples and reverse transcribed into cDNA as template for TCR sequencing. TCRdb obtained this table from immuneACCESS and retained in-frame rearrangements with V and J assigned. These tables miss some clones; where compared with another copy, unresolved V genes account for less than half of the shortfall, and the remainder is unexplained. Present in this sample are roughly 120,000 clones, roughly three fifths of which were seen just once. Of the sample, more than 3% falls within the top ten clones.

The source material was CD4+ T cells sorted from blood, sampled at week 24, from a patient treated with tofacitinib. The receptors derive from a human donor with alopecia areata.

The chain carries TRBV27 and TRBJ2-7; maybe TRBD2 (6 bases). The V and J ends lost 6 bases and 5 bases respectively, with 11 bases between them. Per germline, CDR1 MNHEY and CDR2 SMNVEV (reference sequence). The CDR3 contains 12 residues. The CDR3 nucleotides are TGTGCCAGCAGAGTAGCGGCCAACGAGCAGTACTTC. Translated, it gives CASRVAANEQYF.

The chain combines TRBV30 with TRBJ2-7, with D perhaps assigned TRBD1 or TRBD2 (5 bases each). CDR3 length: 14 amino acids. CDR1 and CDR2 from the germline V gene are GTSNPN and SVGIG (reference sequence). Trimming took off 6 bases at V and 0 bases at J, with 15 bases between the two ends. The CDR3 loop is CACIRTGTSYEQYF. Here the CDR3 DNA reads TGTGCCTGCATACGAACCGGGACCTCCTACGAGCAGTACTTC.